The 8 T cell receptor beta chains below were found in one sample sequenced in a study of cytomegalovirus exposure and HLA in healthy donors. PCR employed 60 Vbeta and 13 Jbeta primers. The protocol was immunoSEQ multiplex PCR, while the TCRdb copy is restricted to in-frame clones and leaves out a portion. Here the sample spans under 200,000 clones, roughly 80% being singletons. The sequenced material came from PBMCs. The source of these receptors is a woman younger than 30 in good health and CMV-seronegative.

The chain joins TRBV7-8 to TRBJ2-1, with TRBD1 matching 10 bases. V lost 1 base and J lost 7; bases outside the gene matches: 4. The CDR3 covers 15 residues. CDR1 is SGHVS and CDR2 is FQNEAQ in the germline V gene. The CDR3 region is CASSLGDRGGNEQFF. In DNA form, the CDR3 reads TGTGCCAGCAGCTTAGGGGACAGGGGAGGAAATGAGCAGTTCTTC.

This clone was seen a few times. The V gene is TRBV5-1, the J gene TRBJ1-5; D possibly corresponds to TRBD1 (5 bases). V lost 3 bases and J 2 bases, leaving 15 bases between the germline ends. The germline V gene encodes CDR1 SGHRS and CDR2 YFSETQ. CDR3 length: 16 residues. This CDR3 reads CASSSGVAGGNQPQHF. The CDR3, as DNA: TGCGCCAGCAGCTCTGGCGTAGCGGGGGGCAATCAGCCCCAGCATTTT.

The chain couples TRBV6-5 to TRBJ2-2, with 10 nucleotides matching TRBD2. The CDR3 runs 16 residues. The germline CDR1 and CDR2 sequences are MNHEY and SVGAGI. Germline trimming cut 0 bases from V and 6 bases from J; bases unmatched to any gene: 4. The CDR3 reads CASSYSWTSGSGELFF. CDR3 bases: TGTGCCAGCAGTTACTCCTGGACTAGCGGTTCCGGGGAGCTGTTTTTT.

This chain joins TRBV7-9 and TRBJ2-2; D might be TRBD2 (5 bases). The V and J ends lost 3 bases and 7 bases respectively, with 18 bases between them. The germline V gene encodes CDR1 SEHNR and CDR2 FQNEAQ (reference sequence). CDR3 size: 16 residues. CDR3 sequence: CASSLRVSAAGGELFF. The CDR3 DNA sequence: TGTGCCAGCAGCTTGAGGGTTTCAGCAGCAGGCGGGGAGCTGTTTTTT.

The chain uses TRBV10-3 and TRBJ1-4; D call uncertain. CDR3 size: 12 residues. V was shortened by 6 bases and J by 5 bases, with 7 bases between the two germline ends. CDR1 and CDR2 from the germline V gene are ENHRY and SYGVKD. As DNA, the CDR3 is TGTGCCATCAGCAACCTAAATGAAAAACTGTTTTTT. Translated, it gives CAISNLNEKLFF.

The rearrangement joins TRBV30 to TRBJ1-3; D gene uncertain. Germline CDR1 GTSNPN, CDR2 SVGIG (reference sequence). CDR3 length: 14 residues. The V end was cut by 0 bases, the J end by 2 bases, with 8 bases between. The CDR3 region has the DNA TGTGCCTGGAGTGTTGGAGGCACTGGAAACACCATATATTTT. Translated: CAWSVGGTGNTIYF.

This clone was detected once. V gene TRBV19 combines with J gene TRBJ2-7; 10 bases match TRBD2. V was clipped by 5 bases and J by 8 bases; unmatched bases: 6. The CDR3 is made up of 13 amino acids. CDR1 is LNHDA, CDR2 SQIVND, per germline (reference sequence). DNA of the CDR3: TGTGCCAGTAGTGTCGGACTAGCGGATAAGCAGTACTTC. Its translation is CASSVGLADKQYF. The whole variable domain, remainder taken from reference TRBV19 and TRBJ2-7, is DGGITQSPKYLFRKEGQNVTLSCEQNLNHDAMYWYRQDPGQGLRLIYYSQIVNDFQKGDIAEGYSVSREKKESFPLTVTSAQKNPTAFYLCASSVGLADKQYFGPGTRLTVT.

Worth noting for this clone: The junction and the germline gene differ at one end; a read error may be behind it. This chain joins TRBV7-2 and TRBJ2-1; 8 bases align to TRBD2. The CDR3 covers 15 residues. Germline CDR1 reads SGHTA; CDR2 reads FQGNSA. The CDR3 nucleotides read TGTGCCAGCAGATTAGCGGGACATACAACGGATGAGCAGTTCTTC. It codes for CASRLAGHTTDEQFF.